These 32 T cell receptor beta chains originate from one sample sequenced in a study of tissue T cells after allogeneic stem cell transplantation. Measured with immunoSEQ multiplex PCR; TCRdb has only the in-frame clones, and not every one. The sample carries 15,000 to 20,000 clones, about 70% recorded once. Material: spleen. The receptors were sampled from a female BALB/c mouse in good health. Strain MHC haplotype: H2-d.

Remarks on this clone: Any gene name here is a mouse gene name. The sequence runs out 1 residue before the end of the CDR3; the remainder is reconstructed from the germline J gene. The rearrangement links TRBV5 to TRBJ1-5; unclear D gene. The CDR3 extends over 12 amino acids. The V end lost 0 bases, the J end lost 6 bases, and 3 bases lay between the germline ends. From germline, CDR1 is LGHNA and CDR2 YNLKQL (reference sequence). The part of the CDR3 DNA that was read is TGTGCCAGCAGCCAAGACACCCAGGCTCCGCTT. It translates to CASSQDTQAPL. The whole CDR3 protein is CASSQDTQAPLF.

Comments on this clone: Gene names and germline refer to mouse. The read stops 1 residue short of the end of the CDR3; the missing end is completed from the germline J gene. V is TRBV1 and J is TRBJ1-5; tentatively, D is TRBD1 (5 bases). The V end was cut by 5 bases, the J end by 1 base, with 9 bases between. This CDR3 has 14 amino acids. The germline CDR1 and CDR2 sequences are NSQYPW and LRSPGD (reference sequence). The CDR3 region is CTCSPRDNNQAPLF. The sequenced part of the CDR3 DNA is TGCACCTGCAGTCCCCGGGACAACAACCAGGCTCCGCTT. The full variable domain, its missing parts supplied by reference TRBV1 and TRBJ1-5, is VTLLEQNPRWRLVPRGQAVNLRCILKNSQYPWMSWYQQDLQKQLQWLFTLRSPGDKEVKSLPGADYLATRVTDTELRLQVANMSQGRTLYCTCSPRDNNQAPLFGEGTRLSVL.

Turning to this clone: The genes and germline here are from mouse. Read data end 1 residue before the CDR3 end; the end is taken from the germline J gene. The rearrangement links TRBV2 to TRBJ1-2; D perhaps matches TRBD1 (6 bases). With 0 bases removed from V and 1 base from J, the gap between germline ends came to 9 bases. Germline V gives CDR1 LGHNA, CDR2 YSYQKL. The CDR3 is 15 amino acids. CDR3 DNA (partial): TGTGCCAGCAGCCAAGAAGGGGGAAAAAACTCCGACTACACC. Translating it yields CASSQEGGKNSDYT. The whole CDR3 region reads CASSQEGGKNSDYTF.

In regard to this clone: Gene names follow the mouse nomenclature. Read sequence stops 1 residue before the CDR3 end, and the germline J gene provides the missing end. The chain links TRBV1 to TRBJ2-2; D gene unclear. There are 13 residues in the CDR3. The ends were cut back, 2 bases at V and 3 bases at J, with 4 bases in the middle. Looked up from germline, CDR1 is NSQYPW and CDR2 is LRSPGD (reference sequence). Partial CDR3 DNA: TGCACCTGCAGTGCAACAGACACCGGGCAGCTCTAC. Protein: CTCSATDTGQLY. In full, the CDR3 is CTCSATDTGQLYF.

As regards this clone: Gene names are the mouse ones. The read falls 1 residue short of the CDR3 end, and the missing part is taken from the germline J gene. The chain recombines TRBV13-1 with TRBJ1-4; TRBD1 agrees at 7 bases. V lost 5 bases, J lost 4 bases, and 2 bases stayed unmatched. This CDR3 has 13 amino acids. Germline CDR1 is NSHNY and CDR2 is SYGAGN. CDR3 amino acids: CASSGTDNERLFF. CDR3 bases read: TGTGCCAGCAGCGGGACAGACAACGAAAGATTATTT.

Points on this clone: Genes here carry mouse names. The CDR3 loop reads CAWSLKGSNERLFF. Partial CDR3 DNA: TGTGCCTGGAGTCTGAAGGGATCCAACGAAAGATTATTT. The V gene is TRBV31, the J gene TRBJ1-4; D gene uncertain. Sequencing ends 1 residue short of the CDR3 end; the germline J gene provides the rest. V was clipped by 0 bases and J by 2 bases, with 7 bases between them. CDR3 length: 14 amino acids. Germline V gene sequence: CDR1 GKSSPN, CDR2 SITVG.

On this clone: Genes and germline come from the mouse. From the germline J gene comes the end of the CDR3, since the read stops 1 residue before it. The chain couples TRBV5 to TRBJ2-4; the D gene is possibly TRBD1 (6 bases). Per the germline V gene, CDR1 is LGHNA and CDR2 is YNLKQL (reference sequence). The CDR3 has 13 residues. Deletions cut 4 bases from V and 4 bases from J, with 9 bases between. The CDR3 DNA, read in part, is TGTGCCAGCAGCCCAGGGACAAAAAACACCTTGTAC. This encodes CASSPGTKNTLY. The whole CDR3 protein reads CASSPGTKNTLYF.

This clone was seen only a few times. Gene names follow the mouse nomenclature. The read ends 1 residue before the CDR3 terminus; that terminus is restored from the germline J gene. This chain joins TRBV24 and TRBJ2-7, with a possible D match to TRBD1 (5 bases). V was clipped by 4 bases and J by 6 bases, with 10 bases between them. Germline V CDR1 and CDR2: KGHTA, FRNEEI. The CDR3 loop spans 12 amino acids. The covered CDR3 bases are TGTGCCAGCAGTCGTCAGGGATTTGAACAGTAC. Its protein is CASSRQGFEQY. The full CDR3 protein is CASSRQGFEQYF.

This clone was found a few times. These gene names are mouse names. The missing CDR3 end, 1 residue past where the read stops, is filled in from the germline J gene. The chain joins TRBV13-2 to TRBJ1-4, with no clear D. CDR1 NNHNN and CDR2 SYGAGS come from the germline V gene (reference sequence). V lost 2 bases to trimming and J lost 4 bases, with 6 bases between them. The length of the CDR3 is 13 residues. The sequenced part of the CDR3 DNA is TGTGCCAGCGGTGACAAAAACAACGAAAGATTATTT. Amino acids: CASGDKNNERLF. The CDR3 as a whole reads CASGDKNNERLFF.

A word on this clone: The germline and genes are mouse ones. CDR3 DNA, as far as it was read: TGTGCCAGCAGCAAACAGGGGGCGCTGGGTAATTCGCCCCTCTAC. This translates into CASSKQGALGNSPLY. The whole CDR3 is CASSKQGALGNSPLYF. The chain links TRBV4 to TRBJ1-6, with TRBD1 identical over 9 bases. The read ends 1 residue shy of where the CDR3 ends; the end is completed using the germline J gene. TRBJ1-6 has ORF status, its function being uncertain. Germline CDR1 and CDR2: LGHDT and YNNKQL (reference sequence). V gave up 5 bases and J gave up 6 bases; unmatched junction bases: 8. CDR3 size: 16 residues.

A remark on this clone: The genes and germline here are from mouse. Sequencing ends 1 residue short of the CDR3 end; the germline J gene provides the rest. This sequence joins TRBV13-2 and TRBJ1-1, with 7 bases lining up with TRBD1. CDR3 length: 14 residues. CDR1 is NNHNN, CDR2 SYGAGS, per germline (reference sequence). V trimming: 0 bases; J trimming: 5 bases; junction bases outside the gene matches: 4. The covered CDR3 bases are TGTGCCAGCGGTGATGCAGGGGGACAGACAGAAGTCTTC. Translation gives CASGDAGGQTEVF. The complete CDR3 protein is CASGDAGGQTEVFF.

On this clone itself: Each gene name is a mouse one. The CDR3 end lies 1 residue beyond the end of the read and is filled in from the germline J gene. V and J are TRBV13-2 and TRBJ1-2; no reliable D call. CDR1 and CDR2 from the germline V gene are NNHNN and SYGAGS (reference sequence). Trimming removed 1 base from V and 1 base from J, with 11 bases in between. CDR3 length: 15 residues. The DNA read from the CDR3 is TGTGCCAGCGGTGATCGCGCAAGACTAAACTCCGACTACACC. This sequence encodes CASGDRARLNSDYT. The entire CDR3 reads CASGDRARLNSDYTF.

Concerning this clone: Germline and genes: mouse. Read data end 1 residue before the CDR3 end; the end is taken from the germline J gene. The J gene is TRBJ2-5, the V gene TRBV29, with 7 bases aligning to TRBD1. The CDR3 covers 15 residues. The J segment lost 5 bases and the V segment lost 3 bases, leaving 8 bases of the junction unmatched. Germline assignment: CDR1 MSHET and CDR2 SYDVDS. Incomplete CDR3 DNA: TGTGCTAGCAGTTTGCCCGGGACAGAACGAGACACCCAGTAC. Encoded protein: CASSLPGTERDTQY. The CDR3 in its entirety is CASSLPGTERDTQYF.

For this clone: Gene and germline names: mouse. The sequenced fragment ends 1 residue before the CDR3 boundary, so the rest is inferred from the germline J gene. This sequence joins TRBV13-2 and TRBJ1-3; D unresolved. From germline, CDR1 is NNHNN and CDR2 SYGAGS (reference sequence). The V gene lost 0 bases and the J gene lost 12 bases, with 19 bases spanning the gap. This CDR3 has 15 residues. CDR3 DNA, as far as it was read: TGTGCCAGCGGTGATGCCGCAGCAAACACCGGGCAGCTCTAT. Amino acids: CASGDAAANTGQLY. The entire CDR3 protein reads CASGDAAANTGQLYF.

Details on this clone: Mouse names are used for the genes. The observed sequence ends 1 residue before the CDR3 terminus, with the missing tail filled in from the germline J gene. The chain carries TRBV13-2 and TRBJ1-6; D is unclear. TRBJ1-6 is identified as an open reading frame with a role that is uncertain. CDR1 is NNHNN, CDR2 SYGAGS, per germline (reference sequence). With 5 bases removed from V and 0 bases from J, the gap between germline ends came to 12 bases. There are 16 residues in the CDR3. The CDR3 loop reads CASGFPRNSYNSPLYF. The DNA read from the CDR3 is TGTGCCAGCGGCTTTCCCAGAAATTCCTATAATTCGCCCCTCTAC.

On this clone: The listed genes are named as in mouse. The read is 1 residue too short to cover the CDR3 end, so that end is filled in from the germline J gene. The J gene is TRBJ1-1, the V gene TRBV19; TRBD1 matches 10 bases. Trimming took 3 bases from V and 8 from J; bases not matched to a gene: 1. The CDR3 is 12 amino acids. Per the germline V gene, CDR1 is FNHDT and CDR2 is SITEND (reference sequence). CDR3: CASSTGQGEVFF. The CDR3 bases that were read are TGTGCCAGCAGTACGGGACAGGGGGAAGTCTTC.

Notes on this clone: The gene names here belong to mouse. The CDR3 sequence is CASSSRLGGPNTGQLYF. The DNA read from the CDR3 is TGTGCCAGCAGCTCAAGACTGGGGGGCCCAAACACCGGGCAGCTCTAC. The genes are TRBV4 and TRBJ2-2; 10 bases fit TRBD2. The read finishes 1 residue shy of the CDR3 end, and the germline J gene is used to complete it. Germline V gene lookup returns CDR1 LGHDT and CDR2 YNNKQL (reference sequence). The CDR3 loop spans 17 amino acids. V was clipped by 4 bases and J by 0 bases; unmatched bases: 5. The full variable domain, completed using reference TRBV4 and TRBJ2-2, is ETAVFQTPNYHVTQVGNEVSFNCKQTLGHDTMYWYKQDSKKLLKIMFSYNNKQLIVNETVPRRFSPQSSDKAHLNLRIKSVEPEDSAVYLCASSSRLGGPNTGQLYFGEGSKLTVL.

A note on this clone: Gene names are mouse gene names. The sequenced part of the CDR3 DNA is TGTGCCAGCAGCTATGGGGTTAACCAAGACACCCAGTAC. Its translation is CASSYGVNQDTQY. The CDR3 in full is CASSYGVNQDTQYF. The rearrangement links TRBV4 to TRBJ2-5, with D possibly matching TRBD2 (5 bases). The read ends 1 residue early relative to the CDR3; the germline J gene fills the gap. The CDR3 extends over 14 amino acids. Germline-derived CDR1 and CDR2 are LGHDT and YNNKQL (reference sequence). V dropped 3 bases and J dropped 0 bases, with 7 bases sitting between them. The full variable domain, in which reference TRBV4 and TRBJ2-5 provide the parts outside the CDR3, is ETAVFQTPNYHVTQVGNEVSFNCKQTLGHDTMYWYKQDSKKLLKIMFSYNNKQLIVNETVPRRFSPQSSDKAHLNLRIKSVEPEDSAVYLCASSYGVNQDTQYFGPGTRLLVL.

Comment on this clone: Genes and germline come from the mouse. The read halts 1 residue ahead of the CDR3 end, with the missing end drawn from the germline J gene. Other DNA sequences within the sample encode an identical CDR3. The rearrangement links TRBV13-1 to TRBJ1-2; tentative D call: TRBD1 (5 bases). Germline V lookup: CDR1 NSHNY, CDR2 SYGAGN. The CDR3 has 13 residues. Trimming removed 0 bases from V and 3 bases from J, with 6 bases in between. CDR3 amino acids: CASSDARDSDYTF. CDR3 DNA (partial): TGTGCCAGCAGTGATGCCAGGGACTCCGACTACACC.

As to this clone: Mouse gene names and germline throughout. The read ends 1 residue early relative to the CDR3; the germline J gene fills the gap. The genes are TRBV5 and TRBJ2-4; the D gene is possibly TRBD2 (6 bases). The CDR3 is 16 amino acids. The V and J ends lost 4 bases and 0 bases respectively, with 14 bases between them. CDR1 LGHNA and CDR2 YNLKQL come from the germline V gene (reference sequence). The covered CDR3 bases are TGTGCCAGCAGCCCCCACCGGGGGGTTAGTCAAAACACCTTGTAC. It translates to CASSPHRGVSQNTLY. The entire CDR3 reads CASSPHRGVSQNTLYF.

Remarks on this clone: The listed genes are named as in mouse. The read falls 1 residue short of the CDR3 end, and the missing part is taken from the germline J gene. The chain recombines TRBV19 with TRBJ2-7; 10 bases match TRBD2. This CDR3 comprises 15 residues. J lost 7 bases, V lost 1 base, and 8 bases had no gene match. Germline CDR1 reads FNHDT; CDR2 reads SITEND (reference sequence). The CDR3 region is CASSIPGGARGEQYF. The sequenced part of the CDR3 DNA is TGTGCCAGCAGTATACCTGGGGGGGCGCGGGGGGAACAGTAC.

Note on this clone: Gene names are the mouse ones. Coverage ceases 1 residue before the CDR3 finishes, and the germline J gene fills in the end. The chain is built from TRBV1 and TRBJ2-4, with 9 bases aligning to TRBD2. J was trimmed by 3 bases and V by 9 bases; bases with no gene match: 7. The CDR3 extends over 14 amino acids. Germline V gene data show CDR1 as NSQYPW and CDR2 as LRSPGD (reference sequence). Incomplete CDR3 DNA: TGCACCTGGACTGGGGGAAAAGGGCAAAACACCTTGTAC. Protein: CTWTGGKGQNTLY. The full CDR3 protein reads CTWTGGKGQNTLYF.

This clone was detected a few times. Each gene name is a mouse one. The read gets to within 1 residue of the CDR3 end, and the germline J gene fills in the rest. V gene TRBV1 combines with J gene TRBJ1-2, with D unclear. Germline-derived CDR1 and CDR2 are NSQYPW and LRSPGD (reference sequence). Trimming left V 3 bases short and J 0 bases short, with 8 bases between. CDR3 size: 14 residues. The DNA read from the CDR3 is TGCACCTGCAGTGCCACAGATGCAAACTCCGACTACACC. Protein product: CTCSATDANSDYT. The whole CDR3 sequence reads CTCSATDANSDYTF.

This clone was detected a few times. These gene names are mouse names. The read falls 1 residue short of the CDR3 end, and the missing part is taken from the germline J gene. The chain links TRBV14 to TRBJ2-3; tentative D call: TRBD2 (6 bases). Trimming took 2 bases from V and 1 from J, leaving 11 bases between them. This CDR3 is 15 amino acids long. Germline CDR1 and CDR2: SGHDT and FRDEAV. The sequenced CDR3 bases are TGTGCCAGCAGTTTATTGCGGGGGGGTGCAGAAACGCTGTAT. It specifies CASSLLRGGAETLY. Given in full, the CDR3 is CASSLLRGGAETLYF.

Worth noting for this clone: Mouse gene names apply. The CDR3 is cut off 1 residue early in the read; its end comes from the germline J gene. The chain links TRBV2 to TRBJ2-5; 9 bases map to TRBD2. This CDR3 is built from 19 residues. Germline values: CDR1 LGHNA, CDR2 YSYQKL. Losses at the gene ends were 0 bases for V and 2 bases for J; bases not matched to a gene: 12. CDR3 residues: CASSQEGWGGPLSQDTQYF. Partial CDR3 DNA: TGTGCCAGCAGCCAAGAAGGCTGGGGGGGGCCCCTTAGCCAAGACACCCAGTAC.

About this clone itself: The gene symbols are mouse symbols. The CDR3 goes on 1 residue after the read ends, and that part is filled in from the germline J gene. The chain recombines TRBV20 with TRBJ2-3; TRBD2 matches at 9 bases. The V gene end was trimmed by 1 base and the J gene end by 3 bases; junction bases not matched to a gene: 2. CDR3 size: 14 residues. Germline V CDR1 and CDR2: GFQATS, STVNSAI. Partial CDR3 DNA: TGTGGTGCTAGGGGGGGGACTGGGGCAGAAACGCTGTAT. It codes for CGARGGTGAETLY. The CDR3 reads in full as CGARGGTGAETLYF.

With regard to this clone: Here the gene names and germline are mouse. The read falls 1 residue short of the CDR3 end, and the missing part is taken from the germline J gene. The gene calls are TRBV1 and TRBJ2-2, with D perhaps TRBD2 (7 bases). The germline gives CDR1 NSQYPW, CDR2 LRSPGD (reference sequence). The CDR3 has 16 residues. With 1 base removed from V and 4 bases from J, the gap between germline ends came to 13 bases. The chain's CDR3 is CTCSAAGGAGTGQLYF. The covered CDR3 bases are TGCACCTGCAGTGCAGCTGGGGGCGCGGGCACCGGGCAGCTCTAC.

Turning to this clone: Germline and genes here are mouse. The CDR3 region is CASSQDWEKNTLYF. Partial CDR3 DNA: TGTGCCAGCAGCCAAGATTGGGAAAAGAACACCTTGTAC. The chain links TRBV2 to TRBJ2-4; D call uncertain. From the germline J gene comes the end of the CDR3, since the read stops 1 residue before it. The CDR3 is 14 residues long. Germline CDR1 LGHNA, CDR2 YSYQKL. V dropped 0 bases and J dropped 6 bases, with 10 bases sitting between them.

Note on this clone: Gene and germline names: mouse. The read gets to within 1 residue of the CDR3 end, and the germline J gene fills in the rest. This rearrangement joins TRBV19 to TRBJ2-3, with D uncertain. V gave up 1 base and J gave up 2 bases, with 5 bases separating them. The germline gives CDR1 FNHDT, CDR2 SITEND (reference sequence). The CDR3 totals 13 residues. The CDR3 reads CASSIRDAETLYF. CDR3 DNA, as far as it was read: TGTGCCAGCAGTATAAGGGATGCAGAAACGCTGTAT. The full variable domain, completed using reference TRBV19 and TRBJ2-3, is GGIITQTPKFLIGQEGQKLTLKCQQNFNHDTMYWYRQDSGKGLRLIYYSITENDLQKGDLSEGYDASREKKSSFSLTVTSAQKNEMAVFLCASSIRDAETLYFGSGTRLTVL.

Worth noting for this clone: Each gene name is a mouse one. The CDR3 is cut off 1 residue early in the read; its end comes from the germline J gene. The rearrangement links TRBV31 to TRBJ2-5, with 8 bases fitting TRBD2. CDR3 size: 15 residues. Trimming cost V 0 bases and J 0 bases; bases outside gene matches: 2. Germline CDR1 GKSSPN, CDR2 SITVG. The CDR3: CAWSLWGGNQDTQYF. The covered CDR3 bases are TGTGCCTGGAGTCTTTGGGGGGGTAACCAAGACACCCAGTAC.

This clone was seen a handful of times. Germline and genes: mouse. The CDR3 is cut off 1 residue early in the read; its end comes from the germline J gene. The V and J genes are TRBV13-1 and TRBJ2-7, with D possibly matching TRBD1 (6 bases). This CDR3 has 14 residues. V dropped 3 bases and J dropped 0 bases, with 10 bases sitting between them. Germline V gene data show CDR1 as NSHNY and CDR2 as SYGAGN. This CDR3 reads CASSGGQSSYEQYF. Incomplete CDR3 DNA: TGTGCCAGCAGTGGGGGACAAAGCTCCTATGAACAGTAC.

Note on this clone: The gene symbols are mouse symbols. The sequence runs out 1 residue before the end of the CDR3; the remainder is reconstructed from the germline J gene. The V and J genes are TRBV4 and TRBJ1-1; possibly TRBD1 for D (6 bases). Deletions cut 3 bases from V and 3 bases from J, with 8 bases between. Germline values: CDR1 LGHDT, CDR2 YNNKQL (reference sequence). The CDR3 spans 13 residues. The covered CDR3 bases are TGTGCCAGCAGCTACGGGACACACACAGAAGTCTTC. Encoded protein: CASSYGTHTEVF. The full CDR3 protein reads CASSYGTHTEVFF.